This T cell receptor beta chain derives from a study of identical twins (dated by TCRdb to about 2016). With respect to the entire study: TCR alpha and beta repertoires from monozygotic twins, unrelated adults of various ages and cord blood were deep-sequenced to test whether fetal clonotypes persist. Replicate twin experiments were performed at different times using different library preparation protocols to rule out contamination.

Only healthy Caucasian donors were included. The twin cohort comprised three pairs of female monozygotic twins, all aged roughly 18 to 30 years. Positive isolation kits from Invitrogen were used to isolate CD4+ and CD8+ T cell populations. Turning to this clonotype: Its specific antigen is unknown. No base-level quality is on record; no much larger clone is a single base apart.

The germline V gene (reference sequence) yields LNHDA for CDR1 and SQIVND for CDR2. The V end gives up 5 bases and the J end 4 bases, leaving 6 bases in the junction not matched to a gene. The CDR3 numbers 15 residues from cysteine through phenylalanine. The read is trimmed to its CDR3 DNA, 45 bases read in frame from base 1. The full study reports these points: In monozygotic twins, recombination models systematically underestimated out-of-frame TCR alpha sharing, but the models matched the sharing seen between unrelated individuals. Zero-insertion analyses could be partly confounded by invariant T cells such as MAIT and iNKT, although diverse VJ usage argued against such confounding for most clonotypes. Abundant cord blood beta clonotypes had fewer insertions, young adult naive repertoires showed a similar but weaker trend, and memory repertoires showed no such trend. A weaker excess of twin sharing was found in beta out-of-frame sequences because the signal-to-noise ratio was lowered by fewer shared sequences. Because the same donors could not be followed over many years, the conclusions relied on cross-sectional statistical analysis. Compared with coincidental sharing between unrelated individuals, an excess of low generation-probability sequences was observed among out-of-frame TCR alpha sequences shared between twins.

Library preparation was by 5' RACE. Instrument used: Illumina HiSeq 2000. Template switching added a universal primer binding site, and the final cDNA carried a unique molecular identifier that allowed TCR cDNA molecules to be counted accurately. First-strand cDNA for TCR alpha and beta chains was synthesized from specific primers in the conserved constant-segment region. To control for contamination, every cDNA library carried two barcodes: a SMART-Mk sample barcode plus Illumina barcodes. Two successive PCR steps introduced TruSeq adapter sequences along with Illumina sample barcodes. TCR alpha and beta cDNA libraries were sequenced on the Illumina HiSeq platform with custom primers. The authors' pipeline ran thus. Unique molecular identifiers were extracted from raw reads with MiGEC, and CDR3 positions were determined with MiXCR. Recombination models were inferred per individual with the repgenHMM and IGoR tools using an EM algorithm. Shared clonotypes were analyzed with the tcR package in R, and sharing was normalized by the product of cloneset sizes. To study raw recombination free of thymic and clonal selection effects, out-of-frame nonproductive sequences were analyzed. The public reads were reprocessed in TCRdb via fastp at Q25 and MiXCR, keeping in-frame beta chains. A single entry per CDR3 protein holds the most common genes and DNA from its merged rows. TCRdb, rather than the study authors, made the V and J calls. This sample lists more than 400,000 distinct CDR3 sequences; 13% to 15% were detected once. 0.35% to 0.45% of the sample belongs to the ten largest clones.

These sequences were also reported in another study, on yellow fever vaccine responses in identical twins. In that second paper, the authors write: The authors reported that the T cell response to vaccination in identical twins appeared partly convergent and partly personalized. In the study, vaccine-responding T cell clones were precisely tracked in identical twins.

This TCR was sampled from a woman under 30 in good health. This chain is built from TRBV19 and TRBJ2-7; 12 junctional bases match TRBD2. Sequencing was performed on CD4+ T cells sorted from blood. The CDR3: CASSVGTSGQYEQYF. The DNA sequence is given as TGTGCCAGTAGTGTAGGGACTAGCGGGCAGTACGAGCAGTACTTC.